This T cell receptor beta chain was sequenced during a study of early T cells in non-severe SARS-CoV-2 infection. Turning to the study itself: Bulk RNA taken from unsorted whole blood was sequenced, leaving chains unpaired.

The V gene's germline CDR1 is ENHRY and CDR2 SYGVKD. The CDR3 is made up of 14 amino acids. Trimming stripped 3 bases from V and 1 base from J, with 6 bases between. Researchers attached unique molecular identifiers to individual cDNA molecules. TCRdb independently ran MiXCR on the 5' RACE reads; one entry per CDR3 protein. The repertoire holds approximately 74,000 distinct CDR3 sequences, with 14% as singletons. The V gene is TRBV10-3, the J gene TRBJ2-2; unclear D gene. This sequence was found in an adult who was a healthcare worker with PCR-confirmed SARS-CoV-2 infection or an uninfected control (not recorded which). Sequenced sample: whole blood. CDR3 nucleotides: TGTGCCATCAGTGAAAACAGGAACACCGGGGAGCTGTTTTTT. Residues: CAISENRNTGELFF.